This T cell receptor (beta chain) is drawn from a study of memory CD4+ T cells and cytomegalovirus serostatus. This CDR3 is 12 amino acids long. In germline, CDR1 is LNHDA, CDR2 SQIVND (reference sequence). This clone was recorded a few times. Germline is not matched at one junction end, which may reflect a read error. Single viable CD3+CD4+CD8-CD45RO+ cells were sorted as the memory CD4+ T cells. The assay was immunoSEQ multiplex PCR, and TCRdb's table has in-frame clones only and misses some. The sample has 55,000 to 60,000 clones; roughly 77% are singletons. The TCR was taken from an adult in good health and CMV-seronegative. Sequencing input: memory CD4+ T cells from blood. The chain has TRBV19 and TRBJ2-7; D gene ambiguous. The CDR3 region has the DNA TGTGCCAGAAGTATGGTCAGCTACGAGCAGTACTTC. Its translation: CARSMVSYEQYF.